These T cell receptor beta chains were read from a single sample in a study of vaccination effects on CD4 cells after COVID-19. These receptors lack a known antigen. Profiled with immunoSEQ multiplex PCR; TCRdb holds only in-frame clones, not every one. This table has 25,000 to 30,000 clones, about 80% appearing once. The starting material was CD4+ T cells from PBMCs cultured with SARS-CoV-2 spike peptides, obtained before COVID-19 vaccination. Receptor source: a human donor who received a COVID-19 vaccine. Both conserved end residues are part of each CDR3. A D gene is named only where the DNA matches it firmly. Size is stated for part of the rows, as once, few or many counts, or as a class when the clone is expanded.

abundance,v_gene,d_gene,j_gene,CDR3nt,CDR3aa
.,TRBV19,.,TRBJ1-1,TGTGCCAGTGGAATATCTGGGGCAGGGGAAGCTTTCTTT,CASGISGAGEAFF
.,TRBV4-3,.,TRBJ1-5,TGCGCCAGCAGCCAAGAACCCCCAGGCGGGAGGGATCAGCCCCAGCATTTT,CASSQEPPGGRDQPQHF
few,TRBV6-2/TRBV6-3,.,TRBJ1-5,TGTGCCAGCAGTGGGACACAAAGCAATCAGCCCCAGCATTTT,CASSGTQSNQPQHF
.,TRBV10-3,.,TRBJ2-7,TGTGCCATCAGTGTGAAGGGGCCCACCCACGAGCAGTACTTC,CAISVKGPTHEQYF
.,TRBV30,TRBD2,TRBJ2-1,TGTGCCTGGGACCGACTAGCGGGAGTATTGTTTGGAAATGAGCAGTTCTTC,CAWDRLAGVLFGNEQFF
.,TRBV4-2,.,TRBJ2-6,TGTGCCAGCAGCCAAGAAGGAGGCCCTGGGGCCAACGTCCTGACTTTC,CASSQEGGPGANVLTF
.,TRBV2,TRBD2,TRBJ2-7,TGTGCCAGCAGTGTGGGACTAGTAGGCGAGCAGTACTTC,CASSVGLVGEQYF
.,TRBV9,.,TRBJ1-1,TGTGCCAGCAGCGTAAGGGGGAACACTGAAGCTTTCTTT,CASSVRGNTEAFF
once,TRBV19,.,TRBJ2-1,TGTGCCAGTAGTATAATCGGCAGCAATATGGATGAGCAGTTCTTC,CASSIIGSNMDEQFF
.,TRBV29-1,TRBD1,TRBJ1-2,TGCAGCGTTGAATTGGGACAGGATCCCTATGGCTACACCTTC,CSVELGQDPYGYTF
.,TRBV5-5,TRBD1,TRBJ2-6,TGTGCCAGCAACTTCGACAGGGCTGTCTCTGGGGCCAACGTCCTGACTTTC,CASNFDRAVSGANVLTF
.,TRBV28,TRBD2,TRBJ2-7,TGTGCCAGCAGTTTAAGGCCTAGCGGGCTCTACGAGCAGTACTTC,CASSLRPSGLYEQYF
.,TRBV3-1/TRBV3-2,.,TRBJ1-6,TGTGCCAGCAGGGCGAGCCGGGGCTCCTATAATTCACCCCTCCACTTT,CASRASRGSYNSPLHF
.,TRBV29-1,TRBD1,TRBJ2-6,TGCAGCGTTGAATCCCGGGACAGGGTCTCTGGGGCCAACGTCCTGACTTTC,CSVESRDRVSGANVLTF
.,TRBV7-3,TRBD1,TRBJ2-1,TGTGCCAGCAGCTTAAAGGCAGGGGGCTATGAGCAGTTCTTC,CASSLKAGGYEQFF
.,TRBV4-3,.,TRBJ1-1,TGCGCCAGCAGCCGATGCACGAGACGGGACACTGAAGCTTTCTTT,CASSRCTRRDTEAFF
.,TRBV10-3,.,TRBJ1-3,TGTGCCATCAGGATACAGGGACCCTCATTTGGAAACACCATATATTTT,CAIRIQGPSFGNTIYF
.,TRBV6-5,TRBD1,TRBJ1-5,TGTGCCAGCAGTTTCGGCAGGGGGGTAGGGCCCCAGCATTTT,CASSFGRGVGPQHF
once,TRBV2,.,TRBJ1-1,TGTGCCAGCACTATGATGGATCACACTGAAGCTTTCTTT,CASTMMDHTEAFF
few,TRBV5-8,TRBD2,TRBJ2-1,TGTGCCAGCGTGCGGGGACTAGCGTTAATGTCCTACAATGAGCAGTTCTTC,CASVRGLALMSYNEQFF
.,TRBV5-4,TRBD2,TRBJ2-7,TGTGCCAGCAGCTTGACTAGCGGGACCCACGAGCAGTACTTC,CASSLTSGTHEQYF
.,TRBV28,.,TRBJ2-5,TGTGCCAGCAGAACAGCCCGGGACGCAGTTAGGAAGACCCAGTACTTC,CASRTARDAVRKTQYF
.,TRBV19,.,TRBJ1-1,TGTGCCAGTAGTATCAGCCTAAACACTGAAGCTTTCTTT,CASSISLNTEAFF
once,TRBV14,.,TRBJ2-5,TGTGCCAGCAGCCAGACCATAGCGATCGAGACCCAGTACTTC,CASSQTIAIETQYF